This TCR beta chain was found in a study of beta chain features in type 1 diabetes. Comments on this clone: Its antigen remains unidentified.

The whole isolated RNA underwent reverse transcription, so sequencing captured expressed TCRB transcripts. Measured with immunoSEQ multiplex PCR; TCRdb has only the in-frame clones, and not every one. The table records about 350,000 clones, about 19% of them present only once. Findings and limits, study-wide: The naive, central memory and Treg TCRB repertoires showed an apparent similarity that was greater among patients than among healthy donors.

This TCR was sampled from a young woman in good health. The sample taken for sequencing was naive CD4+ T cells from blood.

CDR3 bases: TGTGCCAGCAGTTTTGGCGGGAGTAAAGATACGCAGTATTTT. Translated, it gives CASSFGGSKDTQYF. J is TRBJ2-3 and V is TRBV27; 7 bases align to TRBD2. Germline lookup yields CDR1 MNHEY and CDR2 SMNVEV (reference sequence). Trimming cost V 3 bases and J 5 bases; bases outside gene matches: 5. The CDR3 totals 14 residues.